This is a list of T cell receptor beta chains from one sample in a study of CD8+ T cells in alopecia areata. Assay: immunoSEQ multiplex PCR; the TCRdb copy retains only in-frame clones and omits some. In the table there are about 160,000 clones, about 71% of which are singletons. Sequencing used CD4+ T cells sorted from blood, obtained at week 4, from a patient treated with tofacitinib. The origin of the receptors is a human donor with alopecia areata. The CDR3 runs from the conserved cysteine through the conserved F or W. D genes are given only for firm matches.

v_call d_call cdr3_aa
TRBV7-9 . CASSLRVGGDTQYF
TRBV6-5 . CASSHSAETQYF
TRBV21-1 . CASSKGGTGGLDQYF
TRBV4-2 . CASSQVNQPQHF
TRBV7-2 TRBD2 CASSPRRRGNGELFF
TRBV6-5 . CASSSNGGSQTQYF
TRBV4-2 . CASSQAGDGYSNQPQHF
TRBV30 TRBD1 CAWGVGTGGNSPLHF
TRBV15 . CATSGEDSRGTEAFF
TRBV6-6 . CASNGNYGYTF
TRBV4-2 . CASSQGLAEATNEKLFF
TRBV5-4 TRBD2 CASSRWASGVSDTQYF
TRBV30 . CAWRDSHNSPLHF
TRBV29-1 TRBD1 CTIETARGKSMKYEKLFF
TRBV25-1 . CASSAQGTIYEQYF
TRBV7-2 . CASSLRREAKNIQYF
TRBV2 . CASGLAKNIQYF
TRBV2 TRBD1 CASKGQSNQPQHF
TRBV30 . CAWRVETQYF
TRBV30 . CAHSIASRYTF
TRBV7-2 TRBD2 CASSSLAGFDNEQFF
TRBV18 TRBD1 CASSPRGQGNGYTF
TRBV7-3 TRBD2 CASSSGGPGAQYF
TRBV11-1 . CASSERNSPLHF
TRBV4-2 TRBD1 CASSQGDRVNQETQYF
TRBV29-1 . CSVGRNTEAFF
TRBV30 . CASTGSGYTF
TRBV27 . CASKKRTDTQYF
TRBV5-1 TRBD1 CASSLDRGTGELFF
TRBV2 . CASSEFRENYGYTF
TRBV15 . CATSRDLYTQYF
TRBV2 . CATLDSSEADTQYF
TRBV29-1 . CSVEVRGETQYF
TRBV5-4 . CASSFDRQDGYTF
TRBV9 . CASSVAPVETQYF
TRBV14 . CASSLSIGRGQETQYF
TRBV2 TRBD1 CASGQGWYGYTF
TRBV5-1 . CASSLRTVATISYEQYF
TRBV7-2 . CASSSNRDNYEQYF
TRBV6-5 . CASSYSPSMNTEAFF
TRBV5-1 . CASSLAGGPTDTQYF
TRBV30 . CAGNRAGGAEAFF
TRBV19 . CASSMSGGSNQPQHF
TRBV30 TRBD1 CACPLLTQGAEGYTF
TRBV6-5 . CASRQNPSTDTQYF
TRBV7-8 TRBD2 CASSFLSGADTSTDTQYF
TRBV15 . CATSRDLGGNTGELFF
TRBV7-2 TRBD1 CASSQPRDRGWTGELFF
TRBV30 . CAWRPRGYGYTF